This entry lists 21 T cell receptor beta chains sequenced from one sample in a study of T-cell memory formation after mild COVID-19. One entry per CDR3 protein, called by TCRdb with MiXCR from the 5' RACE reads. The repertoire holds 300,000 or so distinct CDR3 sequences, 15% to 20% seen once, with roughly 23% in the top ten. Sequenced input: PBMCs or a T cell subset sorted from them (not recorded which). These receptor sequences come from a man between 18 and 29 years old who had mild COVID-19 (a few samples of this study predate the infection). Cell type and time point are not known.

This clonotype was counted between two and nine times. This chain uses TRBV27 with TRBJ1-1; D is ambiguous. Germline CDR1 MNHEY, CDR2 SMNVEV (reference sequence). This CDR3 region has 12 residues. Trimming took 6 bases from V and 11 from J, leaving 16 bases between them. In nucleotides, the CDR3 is TGTGCCAGCAGACCCCCGACGGGAAAGGCTTTCTTT. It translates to CASRPPTGKAFF.

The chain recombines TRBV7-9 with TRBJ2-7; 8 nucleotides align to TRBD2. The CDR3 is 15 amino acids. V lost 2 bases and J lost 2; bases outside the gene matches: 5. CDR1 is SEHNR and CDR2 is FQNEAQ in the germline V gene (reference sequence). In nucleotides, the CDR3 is TGTGCCAGCAGCTTAATTCGGGGGGGAACCTACGAGCAGTACTTC. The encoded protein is CASSLIRGGTYEQYF.

The CDR3 nucleotides are TGCAGTGCTAGACACAGGGGGCGAGAGACCCAGTACTTC. It codes for CSARHRGRETQYF. The chain links TRBV20-1 to TRBJ2-5, with 9 bases lining up with TRBD1. The V gene's germline CDR1 is DFQATT and CDR2 SNEGSKA (reference sequence). J was trimmed by 4 bases and V by 2 bases; bases with no gene match: 2. The CDR3 runs 13 residues.

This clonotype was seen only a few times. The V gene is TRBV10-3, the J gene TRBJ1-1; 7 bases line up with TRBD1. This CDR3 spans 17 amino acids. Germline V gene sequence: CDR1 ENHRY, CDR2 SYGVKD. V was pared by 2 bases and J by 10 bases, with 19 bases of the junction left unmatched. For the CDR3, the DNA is TGTGCCATCAGTGAGCCGAGGGGGCAGGGAGGACTCCGGGGAGCTTTCTTT. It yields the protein CAISEPRGQGGLRGAFF.

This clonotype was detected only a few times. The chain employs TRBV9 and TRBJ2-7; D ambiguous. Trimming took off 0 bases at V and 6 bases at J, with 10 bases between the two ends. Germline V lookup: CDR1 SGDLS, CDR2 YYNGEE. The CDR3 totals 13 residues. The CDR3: CASSVAPGLEQYV. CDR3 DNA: TGTGCCAGCAGCGTAGCTCCAGGCCTCGAGCAGTACGTC.

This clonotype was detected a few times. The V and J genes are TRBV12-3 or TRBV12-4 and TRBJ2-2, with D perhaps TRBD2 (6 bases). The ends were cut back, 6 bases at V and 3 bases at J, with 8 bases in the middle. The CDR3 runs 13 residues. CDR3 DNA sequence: TGTGCCAGCAGCGGGGGTTACACCGGGGAGCTGTTTTTT. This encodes CASSGGYTGELFF.

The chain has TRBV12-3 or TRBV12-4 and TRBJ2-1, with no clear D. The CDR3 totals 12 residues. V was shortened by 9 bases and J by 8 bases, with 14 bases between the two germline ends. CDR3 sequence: CASMGLWYEQFF. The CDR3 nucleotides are TGTGCCAGTATGGGGTTGTGGTATGAGCAGTTCTTC.

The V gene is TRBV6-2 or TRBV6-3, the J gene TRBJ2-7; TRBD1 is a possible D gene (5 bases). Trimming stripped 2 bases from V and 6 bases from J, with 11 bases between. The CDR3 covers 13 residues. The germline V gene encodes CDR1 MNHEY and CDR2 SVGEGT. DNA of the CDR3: TGTGCCAGCAGTTACACCAGGGTTGGCGAGCAGTACTTC. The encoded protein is CASSYTRVGEQYF.

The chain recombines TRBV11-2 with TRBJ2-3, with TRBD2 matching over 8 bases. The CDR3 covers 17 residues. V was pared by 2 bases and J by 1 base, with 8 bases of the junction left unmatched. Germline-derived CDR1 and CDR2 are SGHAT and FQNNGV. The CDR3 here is CASSLIPRAGGTDTQYF. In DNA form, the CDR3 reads TGTGCCAGCAGCTTAATCCCCAGAGCGGGGGGCACAGATACGCAGTATTTT.

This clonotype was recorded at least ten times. This chain's CDR3 is CAWSVRSADTQYF. The CDR3 region has the DNA TGTGCCTGGAGTGTACGGTCGGCAGATACGCAGTATTTT. J is TRBJ2-3 and V is TRBV30; D gene unclear. The CDR3 loop spans 13 amino acids. V lost 0 bases and J lost 4, with 8 bases in between. Germline V gene data show CDR1 as GTSNPN and CDR2 as SVGIG (reference sequence). Based on the CDR3 plus reference TRBV30 and TRBJ2-3, the full variable domain is SQTIHQWPATLVQPVGSPLSLECTVEGTSNPNLYWYRQAAGRGLQLLFYSVGIGQISSEVPQNLSASRPQDRQFILSSKKLLLSDSGFYLCAWSVRSADTQYFGPGTRLTVL.

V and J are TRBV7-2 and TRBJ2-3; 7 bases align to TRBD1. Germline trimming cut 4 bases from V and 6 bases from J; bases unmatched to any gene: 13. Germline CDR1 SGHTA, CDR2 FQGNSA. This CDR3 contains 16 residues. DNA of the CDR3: TGTGCCAGCAGCTCCTGGGACAGTCAAACGGTGGATACGCAGTATTTT. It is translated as CASSSWDSQTVDTQYF.

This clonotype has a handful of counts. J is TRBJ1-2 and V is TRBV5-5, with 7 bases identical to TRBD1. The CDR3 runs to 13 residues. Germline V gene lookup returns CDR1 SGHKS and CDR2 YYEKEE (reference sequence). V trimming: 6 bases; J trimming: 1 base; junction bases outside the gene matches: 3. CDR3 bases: TGTGCCAGCATGGGGACAGATAACTATGGCTACACCTTC. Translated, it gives CASMGTDNYGYTF.

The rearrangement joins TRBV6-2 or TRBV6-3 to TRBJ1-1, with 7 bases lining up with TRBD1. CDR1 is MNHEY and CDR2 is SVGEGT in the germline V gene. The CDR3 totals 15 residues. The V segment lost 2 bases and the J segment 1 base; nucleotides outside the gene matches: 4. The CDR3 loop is CASSYPQGGNTEAFF. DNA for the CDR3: TGTGCCAGCAGTTACCCCCAGGGGGGGAACACTGAAGCTTTCTTT.

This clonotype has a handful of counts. The CDR3 loop reads CASSPTGVGSPLHF. CDR3 bases: TGTGCCAGCAGCCCGACAGGGGTGGGTTCACCCCTCCACTTT. The V gene is TRBV7-2, the J gene TRBJ1-6, with 8 bases lining up with TRBD1. The CDR3 is made up of 14 amino acids. Trimming at V came to 5 bases and at J to 9 bases, leaving 6 bases not matched to a gene. The germline V gene has CDR1 SGHTA and CDR2 FQGNSA.

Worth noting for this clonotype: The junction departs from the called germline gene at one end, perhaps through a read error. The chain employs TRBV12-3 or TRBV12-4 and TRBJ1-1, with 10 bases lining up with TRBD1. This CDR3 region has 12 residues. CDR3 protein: CASSFGTGVKGF. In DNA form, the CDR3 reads TGTGCCAGCAGTTTCGGGACAGGGGTAAAAGGGTTT.

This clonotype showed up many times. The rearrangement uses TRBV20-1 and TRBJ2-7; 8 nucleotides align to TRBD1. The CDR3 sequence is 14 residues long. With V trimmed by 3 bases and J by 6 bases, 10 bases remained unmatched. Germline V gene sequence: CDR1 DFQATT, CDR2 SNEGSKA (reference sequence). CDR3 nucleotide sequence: TGCAGTGCTAGGGGACAGGCGGTGAAGGGCGAGCAGTACGTC. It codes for CSARGQAVKGEQYV.

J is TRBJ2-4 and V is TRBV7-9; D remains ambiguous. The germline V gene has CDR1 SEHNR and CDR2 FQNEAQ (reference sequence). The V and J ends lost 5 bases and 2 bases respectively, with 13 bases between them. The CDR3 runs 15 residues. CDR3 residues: CASSPAPGTKNIQYF. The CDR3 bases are TGTGCCAGCAGCCCCGCTCCTGGGACCAAAAACATTCAGTACTTC.

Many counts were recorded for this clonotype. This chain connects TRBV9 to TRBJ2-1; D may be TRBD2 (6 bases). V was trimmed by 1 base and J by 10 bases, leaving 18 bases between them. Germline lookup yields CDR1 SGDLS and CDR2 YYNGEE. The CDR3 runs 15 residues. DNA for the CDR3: TGTGCCAGCAGCGTACAACTAGCTTCCCTTCCGGAGCAGTTCTTC. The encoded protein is CASSVQLASLPEQFF.

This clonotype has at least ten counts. The CDR3 nucleotides are TGTGCCAGCTCGCCAGACAGGGATGAGCAGTTCTTC. It specifies CASSPDRDEQFF. The chain links TRBV18 to TRBJ2-1; 7 nucleotides match TRBD1. Looked up from germline, CDR1 is KGHSH and CDR2 is LQKENI. The CDR3 spans 12 residues. V lost 6 bases, J lost 8 bases, and 4 bases stayed unmatched.

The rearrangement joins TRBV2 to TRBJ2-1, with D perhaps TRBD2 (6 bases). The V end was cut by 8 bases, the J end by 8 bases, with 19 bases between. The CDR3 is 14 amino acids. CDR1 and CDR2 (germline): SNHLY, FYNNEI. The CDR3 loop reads CASSIRGGAHEQFF. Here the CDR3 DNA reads TGTGCCAGCTCAATTCGCGGCGGGGCCCATGAGCAGTTCTTC.

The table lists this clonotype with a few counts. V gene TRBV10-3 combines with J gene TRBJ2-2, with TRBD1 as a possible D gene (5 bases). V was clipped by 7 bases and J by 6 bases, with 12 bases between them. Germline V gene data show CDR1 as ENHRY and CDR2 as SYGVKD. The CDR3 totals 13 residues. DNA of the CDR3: TGTGCCATCAAAGGGGCGTCTTCCGGGGAGCTGTTTTTT. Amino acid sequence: CAIKGASSGELFF.